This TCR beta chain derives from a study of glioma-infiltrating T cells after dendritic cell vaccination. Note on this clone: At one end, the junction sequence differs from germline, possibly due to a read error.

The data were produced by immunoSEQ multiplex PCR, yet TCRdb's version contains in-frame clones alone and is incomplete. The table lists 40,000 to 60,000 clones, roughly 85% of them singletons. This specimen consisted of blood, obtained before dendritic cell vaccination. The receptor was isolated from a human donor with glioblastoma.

DNA of the CDR3: TGTGCCAGCAGTGCCCAGGGGATAGCCGAACACCGGGGAGCTGTTTTT. This translates into CASSAQGIAEHRGAVF. V and J are TRBV25-1 and TRBJ2-2; D perhaps matches TRBD1 (6 bases). The CDR3 runs to 16 residues. Germline CDR1 MGHDK, CDR2 SYGVNS.